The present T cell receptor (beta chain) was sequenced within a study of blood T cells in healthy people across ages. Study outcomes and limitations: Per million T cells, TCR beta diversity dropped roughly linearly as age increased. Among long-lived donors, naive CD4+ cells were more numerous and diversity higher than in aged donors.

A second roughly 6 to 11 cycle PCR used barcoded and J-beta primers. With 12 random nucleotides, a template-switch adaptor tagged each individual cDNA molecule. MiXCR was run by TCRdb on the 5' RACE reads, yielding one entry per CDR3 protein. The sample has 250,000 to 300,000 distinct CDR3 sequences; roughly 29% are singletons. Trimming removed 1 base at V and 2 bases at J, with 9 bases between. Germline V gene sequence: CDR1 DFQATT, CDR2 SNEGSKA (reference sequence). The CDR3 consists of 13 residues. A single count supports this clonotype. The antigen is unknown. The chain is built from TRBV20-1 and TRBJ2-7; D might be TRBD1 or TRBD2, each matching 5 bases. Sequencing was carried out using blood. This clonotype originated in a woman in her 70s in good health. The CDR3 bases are TGCAGTGCTAGAGCCGGGACCCCCTACGAGCAGTACTTC. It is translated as CSARAGTPYEQYF.